These T cell receptor beta chains were read from a single sample in a study of blood T cell repertoires in COVID-19. Assay: immunoSEQ multiplex PCR; the TCRdb copy retains only in-frame clones and omits some. The sample contains tens of thousands of clones, approximately 85% of which appear only once. The sample taken for sequencing was peripheral blood. All receptors come from a woman of 80 years or more with COVID-19, enrolled during active disease. Each CDR3 is given with its conserved first and last residue. The D gene is left open where the match is weak. Expanded clones get a size class; other rows say once, few or many, or leave the size out.

v_gene	d_gene	abundance	j_gene	CDR3aa	CDR3nt
TRBV7-3	.	.	TRBJ2-5	CASSSTSQETQYF	TGTGCCAGCAGCTCGACTTCACAAGAGACCCAGTACTTC
TRBV19	.	few	TRBJ1-5	CASSISWGEAYNQPQHF	TGTGCCAGTAGTATCTCGTGGGGGGAAGCCTACAATCAGCCCCAGCATTTT
TRBV18	TRBD1	.	TRBJ1-2	CASSPWTGEAVLGYTF	TGTGCCAGCTCACCATGGACAGGGGAGGCCGTATTGGGCTACACCTTC
TRBV24-1	TRBD1	.	TRBJ2-5	CATSDPDRGTQYF	TGTGCCACCAGTGACCCTGACAGGGGGACCCAGTACTTC
TRBV21-1	.	.	TRBJ1-2	CASSKGGCGYTF	TGTGCCAGCAGCAAAGGGGGCTGCGGCTACACCTTC
TRBV29-1	TRBD2	.	TRBJ2-3	CSVTSGDTQYF	TGCAGCGTTACTAGCGGAGATACGCAGTATTTT
TRBV20-1	.	once	TRBJ2-7	CSASKRQGGSDEQYF	TGCAGTGCTAGTAAGAGACAGGGAGGATCGGACGAGCAGTACTTC
TRBV5-1	TRBD1	.	TRBJ1-1	CASSLASGQGNTEAFF	TGCGCCAGCAGCTTGGCCTCGGGACAGGGTAATACTGAAGCTTTCTTT
TRBV11-2	TRBD2	.	TRBJ2-1	CASSLVRASGLWGNEQFF	TGTGCCAGCAGCTTAGTAAGGGCTAGCGGGCTTTGGGGCAATGAGCAGTTCTTC
TRBV7-3	TRBD2	.	TRBJ2-6	CASSKPGLAAGANVLTF	TGTGCCAGCAGCAAACCCGGACTAGCAGCTGGGGCCAACGTCCTGACTTTC
TRBV28	.	.	TRBJ1-4	CASSFVEGRGEKLFF	TGTGCCAGCAGTTTTGTGGAGGGGCGAGGTGAAAAACTGTTTTTT
TRBV10-3	TRBD1	.	TRBJ1-2	CAISDWTGIDYGYTF	TGTGCCATCAGTGATTGGACAGGGATAGACTATGGCTACACCTTC
TRBV2	TRBD2	.	TRBJ2-3	CASKGQLAASTDTQYF	TGTGCCAGCAAGGGCCAACTAGCGGCCAGCACAGATACGCAGTATTTT
TRBV5-1	TRBD2	.	TRBJ2-1	CASSPLTGTSGLSYNEQFF	TGCGCCAGCAGCCCTCTGACCGGGACTAGCGGGTTATCCTACAATGAGCAGTTCTTC
TRBV5-4	.	.	TRBJ2-7	CASSVTVTYEQYF	TGTGCCAGCAGCGTGACAGTTACCTACGAGCAGTACTTC
TRBV5-6	TRBD2	.	TRBJ2-3	CASSTRTSGGYTQYF	TGTGCCAGCAGCACCCGGACTAGCGGGGGGTATACGCAGTATTTT
TRBV5-6	.	.	TRBJ2-3	CASSLPDGRGAQYF	TGTGCCAGCAGCCTACCGGACGGACGGGGAGCGCAGTATTTT